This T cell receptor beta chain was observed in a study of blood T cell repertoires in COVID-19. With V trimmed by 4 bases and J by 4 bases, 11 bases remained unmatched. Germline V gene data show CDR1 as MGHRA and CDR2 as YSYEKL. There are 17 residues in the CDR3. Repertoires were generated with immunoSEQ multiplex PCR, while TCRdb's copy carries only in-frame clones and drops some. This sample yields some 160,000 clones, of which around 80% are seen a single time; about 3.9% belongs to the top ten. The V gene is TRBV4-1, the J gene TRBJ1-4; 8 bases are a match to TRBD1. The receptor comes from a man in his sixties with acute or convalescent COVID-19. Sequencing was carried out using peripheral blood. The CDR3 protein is CASSREDREMVNEKLFF. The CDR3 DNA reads TGCGCCAGCAGCCGCGAGGACAGGGAGATGGTTAATGAAAAACTGTTTTTT.